This TCR beta chain was sequenced for a study of neurological immune-mediated disorders. This CDR3 has 15 amino acids. Germline V CDR1 and CDR2: LGHDT, YNNKEL (reference sequence). Trimming took off 0 bases at V and 9 bases at J, with 17 bases between the two ends. TCRdb passed the 5' RACE reads through MiXCR, listing each CDR3 protein once. The sample comprises about 53,000 distinct CDR3 sequences, 16% of which are singletons, and 4.4% rests with the top ten. Sequenced: PBMCs. The origin of this receptor is a man in his sixties in good health. The genes are TRBV3-1 and TRBJ2-5, with D possibly TRBD2 on 6 matching bases. Written as DNA, the CDR3 is TGTGCCAGCAGCCAAGAAGTCGCCGGGGGAGCACCCCAGTACTTC. It encodes CASSQEVAGGAPQYF.